The 28 T cell receptor beta chains listed next were all sequenced from one sample in a study of shared clonotypes between healthy human individuals. The assay was immunoSEQ multiplex PCR, and TCRdb's table has in-frame clones only and misses some. The profile covers some 95,000 clones, with 67% appearing a single time and about 42% taken by the ten largest. The specimen was memory CD8+ T cells sorted from blood. The sample's subset: CD45RO+ cells pooled with CCR7-negative TemRA cells. These receptors all come from a man aged 25 to 40 in good health.

V gene TRBV29-1 combines with J gene TRBJ1-1; D call uncertain. Trimming took off 4 bases at V and 6 bases at J, with 9 bases between the two ends. CDR1 SQVTM and CDR2 ANQGSEA come from the germline V gene. The CDR3 loop spans 11 amino acids. CDR3 sequence (DNA): TGCAGCGTTGGCGACGACGCTGAAGCTTTCTTT. As protein: CSVGDDAEAFF.

This clone showed up just a few times. The gene calls are TRBV15 and TRBJ1-5, with D possibly matching TRBD1 (6 bases). CDR3 size: 15 residues. The V and J ends lost 5 bases and 7 bases respectively, with 18 bases between them. Germline V gene sequence: CDR1 LNHNV, CDR2 YYDKDF (reference sequence). The CDR3 loop is CATSPGQGHGQPQHF. In DNA, the CDR3 is TGTGCCACCAGCCCCGGGCAGGGGCATGGACAGCCCCAGCATTTT.

The CDR3 sequence is CASRRDRGDNQPQHF. Here the CDR3 DNA reads TGTGCCAGCAGACGCGACAGGGGGGATAATCAGCCCCAGCATTTT. The rearrangement uses TRBV2 and TRBJ1-5; 9 bases match TRBD1. The V gene's germline CDR1 is SNHLY and CDR2 FYNNEI. The CDR3 sequence is 15 residues long. Trimming at V came to 6 bases and at J to 4 bases, leaving 7 bases not matched to a gene.

This clone was counted ten times or more. The chain couples TRBV27 to TRBJ2-3; 7 positions agree with TRBD2. CDR3 size: 13 residues. J gave up 6 bases and V 5 bases, and 5 bases lay outside the gene matches. Germline values: CDR1 MNHEY, CDR2 SMNVEV (reference sequence). The CDR3 here is CASSPSGWDTQYF. In DNA form, the CDR3 reads TGTGCCAGCAGTCCTAGCGGTTGGGATACGCAGTATTTT.

This chain links TRBV10-2 with TRBJ2-7, with D uncertain. The CDR3 spans 15 residues. Germline lookup yields CDR1 WSHSY and CDR2 SAAADI. The V end lost 5 bases, the J end lost 3 bases, and 17 bases lay between the germline ends. In nucleotides, the CDR3 is TGCGCCAGCAGTTTTGGGGAAAACGAAGACTACGAGCAGTACTTC. Its translation is CASSFGENEDYEQYF.

This chain uses TRBV9 with TRBJ1-3; TRBD1 agrees at 7 bases. CDR1 and CDR2 (germline): SGDLS, YYNGEE. After removal of 3 bases from V and 2 bases from J, the junction contained 8 bases not matched to a gene. The CDR3 runs 16 residues. The CDR3 here is CASSGRTGAAGNTIYF. CDR3 sequence (DNA): TGTGCCAGCAGCGGGAGAACAGGGGCGGCTGGAAACACCATATATTTT.

This clone was picked up a small number of times. The V gene is TRBV11-2, the J gene TRBJ2-7; tentatively, D is TRBD1 (6 bases). Germline CDR1 reads SGHAT; CDR2 reads FQNNGV. The CDR3 extends over 14 amino acids. V lost 1 base and J lost 2, with 9 bases in between. The CDR3: CASSLAGATYEQYF. CDR3 coding DNA: TGTGCCAGCAGCTTAGCAGGGGCTACCTACGAGCAGTACTTC.

The chain links TRBV29-1 to TRBJ2-1; maybe TRBD1 (6 bases). The CDR3 length is 12 residues. With 8 bases removed from V and 3 bases from J, the gap between germline ends came to 11 bases. CDR1 is SQVTM, CDR2 ANQGSEA, per germline. The CDR3 bases are TGCAGCTTCCAGGGGATCTACAATGAGCAGTTCTTC. Protein product: CSFQGIYNEQFF.

This clone was seen only a few times. The J gene is TRBJ2-7, the V gene TRBV4-3, with 8 bases identical to TRBD1. J lost 0 bases, V lost 5 bases, and 3 bases had no gene match. The CDR3 runs to 14 residues. Germline CDR1 is LGHNA and CDR2 is YSLEER. CDR3 in DNA: TGCGCCAGCAGCGCCGGGACAGGCTCCTACGAGCAGTACTTC. As protein: CASSAGTGSYEQYF.

The J gene is TRBJ2-1, the V gene TRBV7-9, with D perhaps matching TRBD1 (5 bases). The V end lost 5 bases, the J end lost 4 bases, and 15 bases lay between the germline ends. Germline V gives CDR1 SEHNR, CDR2 FQNEAQ (reference sequence). The CDR3 covers 15 residues. The CDR3 region has the DNA TGTGCCAGCAGCCGGACACTCGACCAATACAATGAGCAGTTCTTC. It specifies CASSRTLDQYNEQFF.

V gene TRBV4-2 combines with J gene TRBJ2-7; the match to TRBD2 covers 7 bases. Germline CDR1 reads LGHNA; CDR2 reads YNFKEQ. The junction had 5 bases not matched to a gene; V was cut back by 5 bases and J by 1 base. This CDR3 comprises 14 residues. CDR3: CASSLAGWSYEQYF. The CDR3 nucleotides read TGTGCCAGCAGCTTAGCGGGTTGGTCCTACGAGCAGTACTTC.

The chain joins TRBV2 to TRBJ1-2; possible D gene TRBD1, 5 bases. The CDR3 covers 13 residues. Trimming took off 5 bases at V and 10 bases at J, with 17 bases between the two ends. From germline, CDR1 is SNHLY and CDR2 FYNNEI. As DNA, the CDR3 is TGTGCCAGCAGTCGTAGGGGTACGGGTGACTACACCTTC. Amino acid sequence: CASSRRGTGDYTF.

The sample holds a few counts of this clone. V usage is TRBV11-2 and J usage is TRBJ2-2; D is perhaps TRBD1 (6 bases). The germline gives CDR1 SGHAT, CDR2 FQNNGV. Deletions cut 8 bases from V and 1 base from J, with 11 bases between. CDR3 length: 14 residues. The CDR3 is CASRSGENTGELFF. CDR3 coding DNA: TGTGCCAGCCGATCAGGGGAGAACACCGGGGAGCTGTTTTTT.

The chain links TRBV4-2 to TRBJ2-1, with 9 bases matching TRBD1. CDR1 is LGHNA and CDR2 is YNFKEQ in the germline V gene. There are 15 residues in the CDR3. J lost 8 bases, V lost 3 bases, and 8 bases had no gene match. DNA of the CDR3: TGTGCCAGCAGCCAGACCGGGACAGGGCGGGATGAGCAGTTCTTC. Encoded protein: CASSQTGTGRDEQFF.

This chain links TRBV29-1 with TRBJ1-2; the D is unclear. There are 11 residues in the CDR3. Germline CDR1 SQVTM, CDR2 ANQGSEA. V gave up 4 bases and J gave up 5 bases, with 8 bases separating them. The CDR3 here is CSVGGSYGYTF. The CDR3 region has the DNA TGCAGCGTTGGAGGCAGTTATGGCTACACCTTC.

The chain recombines TRBV12-1 with TRBJ2-3; no DNA check was done on the table's D call, TRBD1. TRBV12-1 is a recognized pseudogene. This CDR3 is 17 amino acids long. The CDR3 is CASSTTGTLDSTDTQYF. As DNA, the CDR3 is TGTGCCAGCAGCACTACCGGGACACTTGACAGCACAGATACGCAGTATTTT.

This clone has a single count. A much more abundant neighbour one base away suggests this may be a read error. The chain couples TRBV28 to TRBJ2-3, with 16 bases matching TRBD2. The CDR3 spans 15 residues. The V gene's germline CDR1 is MDHEN and CDR2 SYDVKM. Trimming removed 6 bases from V and 6 bases from J; junction bases left unmatched: 3. The DNA of the CDR3 is TGTGCCAGCAGGGGGACTAGCGGGAGGGTCGATACGCAGTATTTT. It yields the protein CASRGTSGRVDTQYF.

This chain uses TRBV6-1 with TRBJ1-2; D might be TRBD1 (5 bases). Trimming removed 7 bases at V and 4 bases at J, with 16 bases between. The CDR3 is made up of 14 amino acids. Per the germline V gene, CDR1 is MNHNS and CDR2 is SASEGT. The CDR3 DNA reads TGTGCCAGCACCTGGGGCCTAGAGACCTATGGCTACACCTTC. This sequence encodes CASTWGLETYGYTF.

This clone was picked up one time. The chain recombines TRBV6-1 with TRBJ2-7, with D possibly matching TRBD2 (6 bases). V was pared by 8 bases and J by 0 bases, with 14 bases between. CDR3 size: 14 residues. Germline assignment: CDR1 MNHNS and CDR2 SASEGT. The CDR3 loop reads CASLTGLHSYEQYF. For the CDR3, the DNA is TGTGCCAGCCTTACGGGACTCCACTCCTACGAGCAGTACTTC.

This chain links TRBV19 with TRBJ2-1; D is uncertain. CDR3 length equals 16 residues. The V end lost 2 bases, the J end lost 5 bases, and 16 bases lay between the germline ends. The germline V gene has CDR1 LNHDA and CDR2 SQIVND (reference sequence). The CDR3 bases are TGTGCCAGTAGTATATCCTTGCCCGGAGCGAACAATGAGCAGTTCTTC. Translated: CASSISLPGANNEQFF.

The chain is built from TRBV19 and TRBJ1-1; the D gene is possibly TRBD1 (5 bases). Germline V gives CDR1 LNHDA, CDR2 SQIVND (reference sequence). V was clipped by 5 bases and J by 5 bases, with 18 bases between them. This CDR3 spans 15 amino acids. The CDR3 loop is CASSPGRGGRTEAFF. In DNA form, the CDR3 reads TGTGCCAGTAGTCCCGGGAGGGGCGGTAGGACTGAAGCTTTCTTT.

Turning to this clone: Since a much larger clone is just one base distant, this may be a read error. In the same sample, other DNA sequences code for this CDR3. The rearrangement uses TRBV7-8 and TRBJ2-1; TRBD2 matches 8 bases. The CDR3 spans 16 residues. Germline V gene sequence: CDR1 SGHVS, CDR2 FQNEAQ. Trimming took 5 bases from V and 10 from J; bases not matched to a gene: 16. Here the CDR3 DNA reads TGTGCCAGCAGCCCCTTACCAGACAGCGGGGGCCGGGAGCAGTTCTTC. Encoded protein: CASSPLPDSGGREQFF.

The V gene is TRBV19, the J gene TRBJ2-2; 8 positions match TRBD2. The CDR3 extends over 14 amino acids. Germline V gene lookup returns CDR1 LNHDA and CDR2 SQIVND (reference sequence). With 6 bases clipped from V and 4 bases from J, the junction kept 4 bases outside the gene matches. In DNA form, the CDR3 reads TGTGCCAGTAGAGCGGGAGAGTTCACCGGGGAGCTGTTTTTT. Encoded protein: CASRAGEFTGELFF.

This clone was picked up one time. The rearrangement links TRBV25-1 to TRBJ2-3; D may be TRBD1 or TRBD2 (6 bases each). The CDR3 consists of 16 residues. Germline V gene sequence: CDR1 MGHDK, CDR2 SYGVNS. V was clipped by 4 bases and J by 0 bases, with 14 bases between them. In nucleotides, the CDR3 is TGTGCCAGCAGTGGGTCTAAGGGGGGTAGCACAGATACGCAGTATTTT. Its translation: CASSGSKGGSTDTQYF.

Ten or more counts support this clone. The chain links TRBV9 to TRBJ2-7, with 14 bases that match TRBD2. The germline V gene has CDR1 SGDLS and CDR2 YYNGEE. V lost 2 bases to trimming and J lost 6 bases; unmatched junction nucleotides: 4. This CDR3 comprises 15 residues. CDR3 coding DNA: TGTGCCAGCAGCGTCGGGACTAGCGGGAGCACCGAGCAGTACTTC. It is translated as CASSVGTSGSTEQYF. Full variable domain (remainder filled in from reference TRBV9 and TRBJ2-7): DSGVTQTPKHLITATGQRVTLRCSPRSGDLSVYWYQQSLDQGLQFLIQYYNGEERAKGNILERFSAQQFPDLHSELNLSSLELGDSALYFCASSVGTSGSTEQYFGPGTRLTVT.

This clone appeared once. The V call is TRBV27, the J call TRBJ2-1, with a possible D match to TRBD1 (6 bases). The V gene lost 6 bases and the J gene lost 8 bases, with 17 bases spanning the gap. Germline lookup yields CDR1 MNHEY and CDR2 SMNVEV (reference sequence). The CDR3 consists of 14 residues. CDR3 nucleotide sequence: TGTGCCAGCAGACCGGGACATGACACAGATGAGCAGTTCTTC. It specifies CASRPGHDTDEQFF.

This clone turned up a few times. The chain employs TRBV7-9 and TRBJ1-5; 9 bases fit TRBD1. The CDR3 consists of 16 residues. J gave up 6 bases and V 5 bases, and 11 bases lay outside the gene matches. The V gene's germline CDR1 is SEHNR and CDR2 FQNEAQ (reference sequence). The CDR3 DNA reads as TGTGCCAGCAGCAACCGGGACAGGGAGGAGGGTCAGCCCCAGCATTTT. Its translation is CASSNRDREEGQPQHF.

V gene TRBV7-8 combines with J gene TRBJ1-1; no firm D call. Germline CDR1 reads SGHVS; CDR2 reads FQNEAQ. This CDR3 spans 14 amino acids. V dropped 0 bases and J dropped 1 base, with 6 bases sitting between them. The CDR3 loop reads CASSLAWENTEAFF. The CDR3 nucleotides are TGTGCCAGCAGCTTAGCATGGGAGAACACTGAAGCTTTCTTT.